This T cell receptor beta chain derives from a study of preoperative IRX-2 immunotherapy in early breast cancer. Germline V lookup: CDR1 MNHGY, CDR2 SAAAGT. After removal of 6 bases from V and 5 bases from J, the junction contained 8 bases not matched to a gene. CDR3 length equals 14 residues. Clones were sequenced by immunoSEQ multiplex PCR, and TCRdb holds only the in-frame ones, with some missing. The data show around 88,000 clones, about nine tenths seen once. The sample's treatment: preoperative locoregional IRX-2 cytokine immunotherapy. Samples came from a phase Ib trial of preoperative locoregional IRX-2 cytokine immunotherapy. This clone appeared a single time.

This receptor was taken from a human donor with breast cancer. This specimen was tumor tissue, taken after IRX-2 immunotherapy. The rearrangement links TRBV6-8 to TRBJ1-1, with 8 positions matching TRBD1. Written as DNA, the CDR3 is TGTGCCAGCAGCCAACGACAGGGGAGAACTGAAGCTTTCTTT. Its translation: CASSQRQGRTEAFF.